This TCR beta chain was observed in a study of post-analysis software for immune sequencing data. Study-wide background: Patients with relapsing-remitting, secondary progressive and progressive-relapsing multiple sclerosis courses were all represented.

Study conclusions and caveats: The study found TRBV5-6, TRBV5-1 and TRBV20-1 among about five TRBV segments more frequent in patients than controls. Significantly decreased normalized Chao1 diversity was recorded for multiple sclerosis patients relative to controls. With F measure, samples from one preparation batch clustered together strongly.

This clonotype was seen many times. Its specificity is not known. CDR3 length equals 12 residues. Germline lookup yields CDR1 MDHEN and CDR2 SYDVKM. Trimming cost V 7 bases and J 5 bases, with 11 bases left between them. Unique molecular identifiers had been added to the TCR beta cDNA libraries. Some 500,000 cDNA molecules were obtained from roughly 1 to 10 million T cells. TCRdb ran MiXCR on the PCR reads and lists one entry per CDR3 protein. The sample has about 200,000 distinct CDR3 sequences; roughly 28% are singletons. What was sequenced was blood. The sequence came from a girl between 2 and 17 years old with multiple sclerosis. This chain joins TRBV28 and TRBJ2-5; TRBD2 is a possible D gene (5 bases). In DNA, the CDR3 is TGTGCCAGCACCTGTGGGGAGGAGACCCAGTACTTC. Protein sequence: CASTCGEETQYF.